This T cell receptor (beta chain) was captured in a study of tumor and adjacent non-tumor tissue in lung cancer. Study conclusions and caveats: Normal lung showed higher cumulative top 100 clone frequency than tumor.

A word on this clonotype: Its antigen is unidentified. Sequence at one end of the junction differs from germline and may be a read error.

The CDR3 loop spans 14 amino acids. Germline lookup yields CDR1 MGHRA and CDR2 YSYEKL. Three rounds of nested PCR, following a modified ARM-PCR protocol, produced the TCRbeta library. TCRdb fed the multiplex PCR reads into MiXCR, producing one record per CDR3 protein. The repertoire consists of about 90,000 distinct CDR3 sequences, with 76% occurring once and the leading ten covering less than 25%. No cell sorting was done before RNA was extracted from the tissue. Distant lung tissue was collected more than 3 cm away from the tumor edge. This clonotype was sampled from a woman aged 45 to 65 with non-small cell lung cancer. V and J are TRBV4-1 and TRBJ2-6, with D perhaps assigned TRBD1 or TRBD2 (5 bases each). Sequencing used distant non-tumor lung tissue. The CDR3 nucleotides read TGCGCCAGCAGCGTAGACTCTGGGACCAACCTCCTGACTTTT. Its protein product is CASSVDSGTNLLTF.